The T cell receptor beta chain under discussion was sequenced for a study of T cell responses to AZD1222 COVID-19 vaccine. Here immunoSEQ multiplex PCR was the method, and the copy in TCRdb shows in-frame clones only, minus some. The sample carries under 95,000 clones, around nine tenths recorded once. Study results and limitations: Donors were chiefly white British, with a greater number of females, and clonal diversity was perhaps underestimated. Sampling captured repertoires only after the peak T cell response.

Note on this clone: Its antigen remains unknown.

V lost 4 bases and J 4 bases, leaving 13 bases between the germline ends. The CDR3 is 13 amino acids. Germline V lookup: CDR1 GTSNPN, CDR2 SVGIG (reference sequence). This sequence joins TRBV30 and TRBJ1-1, with D possibly matching TRBD1 (5 bases). Sequenced here: peripheral blood, sampled 28 days after the second AZD1222 dose. The clonotype was recovered from an adult who received the AZD1222 COVID-19 vaccine. CDR3 sequence reads: CAWTLSGVTEAFF. CDR3 nucleotide sequence: TGTGCCTGGACCCTCTCGGGGGTCACTGAAGCTTTCTTT.